Below, one T cell receptor beta chain is given with its context. The antigen is undetermined. V was pared by 1 base and J by 2 bases, with 5 bases of the junction left unmatched. CDR1 and CDR2 (germline): SGHVS, FNYEAQ. The CDR3 spans 17 residues. This sample stems from a study of cytotoxic CD8 clonotypes in ibrutinib-treated CLL. Study-level results: Sustained-remission and progressing patients had unequal sampling times.

TCRdb's copy holds only in-frame clones and misses some; the assay was immunoSEQ multiplex PCR. The sample yields over 250,000 clones, roughly three quarters seen once. This material consisted of PBMCs, taken at disease progression, from a patient treated with ibrutinib. The chain combines TRBV7-6 with TRBJ2-4; 10 bases align to TRBD2. The TCR originated in a human donor with chronic lymphocytic leukemia. This CDR3 is CASSLGPSGGTKNIQYF. CDR3 bases: TGTGCCAGCAGCTTAGGTCCTAGCGGGGGAACCAAAAACATTCAGTACTTC.